A selection of T cell receptor beta chains follows, all from one sample in a study of glioma-infiltrating T cells after dendritic cell vaccination. Sequenced by immunoSEQ multiplex PCR; TCRdb stores in-frame clones only, minus some. The repertoire consists of approximately 92,000 clones, with less than 90% occurring once and the leading ten covering 5.4%. The source material was blood, sampled after dendritic cell vaccination. Every receptor here comes from a human donor with glioblastoma. CDR3s include the opening cysteine and the closing phenylalanine or tryptophan. A D gene is named only where the DNA matches it firmly. Clone size appears in some rows only: once, few, many, or a class for an expanded clone.

D gene	clone size	V gene	J gene	CDR3 DNA	CDR3 protein
TRBD1	.	TRBV28	TRBJ1-1	TGTGCCAGCAAAAAACAGGGGGTGGGTAGGAACACTGAAGCTTTCTTT	CASKKQGVGRNTEAFF
.	.	TRBV5-8	TRBJ2-1	TGTGCCAGCAGCTTGGTCCAGTACAATGAGCAGTTCTTC	CASSLVQYNEQFF
.	.	TRBV21-1	TRBJ1-2	TGTGCCAGCAGCAAATCCCCGAGTCATAACTATGGCTACACCTTC	CASSKSPSHNYGYTF
.	.	TRBV28	TRBJ1-4	TGTGCCAGCAGTTTTACAGGGAGGGGTGAAAAACTGTTTTTT	CASSFTGRGEKLFF
.	.	TRBV9	TRBJ2-7	TGTGCCAGCAGCCCTTTAGCGGACCCTTCCTACGAGCAGTACTTC	CASSPLADPSYEQYF
.	.	TRBV4-2	TRBJ1-6	TGTGCCAGCAGCCAAGAACGGGGGGCGGGGGCCTCACCCCTCCACTTT	CASSQERGAGASPLHF
TRBD2	.	TRBV11-3	TRBJ2-2	TGTGCCAGCAGCCCCGTGGCAGCGGGAGGGACCGGGGAGCTGTTTTTT	CASSPVAAGGTGELFF
TRBD2	once	TRBV29-1	TRBJ2-7	TGCAGCGCCGAAACAGGGAGGTCTAGCGGGACCTACTCCTACGAGCAGTACTTC	CSAETGRSSGTYSYEQYF
TRBD2	.	TRBV7-8	TRBJ2-2	TGTGCCAGCAGCCCGGGACTAGCGGGAGTCATTTCATCGAACACCGGGGAGCTGTTTTTT	CASSPGLAGVISSNTGELFF
TRBD2	.	TRBV7-3	TRBJ2-5	TGTGCCAGCAGCTCTAGCGGGAACACCCAAGAGACCCAGTACTTC	CASSSSGNTQETQYF
TRBD2	.	TRBV7-3	TRBJ2-5	TGTGCCAGCAGCCCCGCGGGAGGGCCGGGGACCCAGTACTTC	CASSPAGGPGTQYF
.	.	TRBV5-1	TRBJ2-7	TGCGCCAGCAGCTTGGCGTGGGGGGGACATACGATTTCCTACGAGCAGTACTTC	CASSLAWGGHTISYEQYF
.	few	TRBV5-1	TRBJ2-5	TGCGCCAGCAGCTTGGGTGGACAGTGGTCGGAGACCCAGTACTTC	CASSLGGQWSETQYF
.	.	TRBV19	TRBJ2-7	TGTGCCAGTAGTATCGGTGCAGGGAGGTACGAGCAGTACTTC	CASSIGAGRYEQYF
.	.	TRBV6-1	TRBJ1-2	TGTGCCAGCAGTGTCCACTTGACAGGAGCTAACTATGGCTACACCTTC	CASSVHLTGANYGYTF
TRBD2	few	TRBV9	TRBJ2-1	TGTGCCAGCAGCGCCCAGCTAGCGGGTAATGAGCAGTTCTTC	CASSAQLAGNEQFF
.	.	TRBV5-1	TRBJ2-5	TGCGCCAGCAGCTTGGCCGGCGACAGCACAGAGACCCAGTACTTC	CASSLAGDSTETQYF
.	once	TRBV27	TRBJ1-1	TGTGCCAGCAGTTTAGCCGTCGCAGGCAAAGCTTTCTTT	CASSLAVAGKAFF
.	.	TRBV6-4	TRBJ1-1	TGTGCCAGCAGTGTCAATCAGGGGAATACTGAAGCTTTCTTT	CASSVNQGNTEAFF
.	.	TRBV5-1	TRBJ1-1	TGCGCCAGCAGCGGTAAGACAGGAGTTGCTTCTGAAGCTTTCTTT	CASSGKTGVASEAFF
TRBD1	.	TRBV6-5	TRBJ2-2	TGTGCCAGCAGTTACGAGGGGGCGGTCACCGGGGAGCTGTTTTTT	CASSYEGAVTGELFF
.	.	TRBV28	TRBJ2-7	TGTGCCAGCAGTGCCACAGGGAGTATCTCCTACGAGCAGTACTTC	CASSATGSISYEQYF